This T cell receptor (beta chain) was identified during a study of blood T cell repertoires in COVID-19. Study information: Specimens from acute and convalescent COVID-19 originated in the United States, Italy and Spain. Sources were T cells, B-cell-depleted T cells, or PBMCs; the material itself was cDNA or gDNA.

As processed by the authors: The authors estimated nucleated cell counts from reference gene primer amplification. Profiling relied on immunoSEQ multiplex PCR, and the TCRdb table lists in-frame clones only, not all of them. That table supplies the V and J calls and clone size; D and trimming were determined from the DNA. The data contain approximately 250,000 clones, 70% to 85% of them singletons. The source material was peripheral blood. The receptor comes from a woman in her 40s who had recovered from COVID-19.

Here the CDR3 DNA reads TGTGCCAGTGGGTGGGGACAGGGGCACACTGAAGCTTTCTTT. Protein product: CASGWGQGHTEAFF. The chain uses TRBV19 and TRBJ1-1; 10 nucleotides match TRBD1. This CDR3 contains 14 residues. The germline V gene encodes CDR1 LNHDA and CDR2 SQIVND (reference sequence). The V segment lost 8 bases and the J segment 3 bases; nucleotides outside the gene matches: 6.